These 13 T cell receptor beta chains came from one sample sequenced in a study of chemoradiotherapy in HPV16-positive cancers. Sequencing was performed with immunoSEQ multiplex PCR; in TCRdb, only in-frame clones are kept and a portion is missing. The sample shows under 85,000 clones, almost 90% of them seen only once. Source: blood, taken from a patient who underwent chemoradiotherapy. The receptors shown here come from a human donor with HPV-associated anogenital cancer.

CDR3 sequence: CASSHSLTRDYEQYF. The CDR3 DNA follows: TGCGCCAGCAGCCATTCCCTCACCAGGGACTACGAGCAGTACTTC. The rearrangement joins TRBV4-1 to TRBJ2-7; tentatively, D is TRBD1 (5 bases). The CDR3 sequence is 15 residues long. V lost 3 bases to trimming and J lost 3 bases, with 15 bases between them. Germline V lookup: CDR1 MGHRA, CDR2 YSYEKL.

The chain is built from TRBV29-1 and TRBJ2-1, with a tentative D call TRBD2 (6 bases). Germline V gene data show CDR1 as SQVTM and CDR2 as ANQGSEA. Trimming took off 6 bases at V and 6 bases at J, with 24 bases between the two ends. This CDR3 spans 16 amino acids. CDR3 amino acids: CSVVGGWDLHSNEQFF. In DNA form, the CDR3 reads TGCAGCGTCGTGGGGGGATGGGACCTCCACAGCAATGAGCAGTTCTTC.

This clone is a singleton in its sample. The V and J genes are TRBV19 and TRBJ1-1, with D possibly TRBD1 on 5 matching bases. Germline CDR1 and CDR2: LNHDA and SQIVND (reference sequence). The V end was cut by 6 bases, the J end by 3 bases, with 17 bases between. The CDR3 covers 15 residues. In DNA form, the CDR3 reads TGTGCCAGTAGACTTGTCCCGGGACGGGACACTGAAGCTTTCTTT. This translates into CASRLVPGRDTEAFF. Drawing the rest from reference TRBV19 and TRBJ1-1, the complete variable domain is DGGITQSPKYLFRKEGQNVTLSCEQNLNHDAMYWYRQDPGQGLRLIYYSQIVNDFQKGDIAEGYSVSREKKESFPLTVTSAQKNPTAFYLCASRLVPGRDTEAFFGQGTRLTVV.

The chain couples TRBV27 to TRBJ1-2, with 8 bases matching TRBD1. Trimming at V came to 0 bases and at J to 5 bases, leaving 11 bases not matched to a gene. The CDR3 is 17 residues long. Per the germline V gene, CDR1 is MNHEY and CDR2 is SMNVEV (reference sequence). The DNA of the CDR3 is TGTGCCAGCAGTTTATCGGTCGAGCAGGGGGCTTATTATGGCTACACCTTC. Its translation: CASSLSVEQGAYYGYTF.

V usage is TRBV19 and J usage is TRBJ1-2; D is unresolved. In germline, CDR1 is LNHDA, CDR2 SQIVND (reference sequence). The CDR3 is 13 amino acids. V was cut by 5 bases and J by 3 bases, with 10 bases left in between. The DNA for the CDR3 is TGTGCCAGTAGTCCCCAAGGCTACTATGGCTACACCTTC. As protein: CASSPQGYYGYTF.

The V gene is TRBV28, the J gene TRBJ1-1; D ambiguous. Trimming took off 3 bases at V and 0 bases at J, with 8 bases between the two ends. The CDR3 totals 14 residues. The germline V gene has CDR1 MDHEN and CDR2 SYDVKM. Written as DNA, the CDR3 is TGTGCCAGCAGTTTCGAGGATTTGAACACTGAAGCTTTCTTT. Protein product: CASSFEDLNTEAFF.

This clone was observed a single time. The chain employs TRBV7-3 and TRBJ2-3; 7 bases line up with TRBD2. The CDR3 loop spans 15 amino acids. CDR1 is SGHTA and CDR2 is FQGTGA in the germline V gene. The ends lost 0 bases at V and 2 bases at J; junction bases unmatched: 2. CDR3 nucleotides: TGTGCCAGCAGCTTAACCGGGACTATCACAGATACGCAGTATTTT. Its translation: CASSLTGTITDTQYF. Full variable domain (outside the CDR3, taken from reference TRBV7-3 and TRBJ2-3): GAGVSQTPSNKVTEKGKYVELRCDPISGHTALYWYRQSLGQGPEFLIYFQGTGAADDSGLPNDRFFAVRPEGSVSTLKIQRTERGDSAVYLCASSLTGTITDTQYFGPGTRLTVL.

The J gene is TRBJ2-2, the V gene TRBV5-1; no definite D call. The CDR3 totals 16 residues. Deletions cut 0 bases from V and 3 bases from J, with 12 bases between. Germline V CDR1 and CDR2: SGHRS, YFSETQ. CDR3 sequence: CASSLGSRRDTGELFF. The CDR3, as DNA: TGCGCCAGCAGCTTGGGGTCAAGACGGGACACCGGGGAGCTGTTTTTT.

V is TRBV5-6 and J is TRBJ1-1; unclear D gene. V lost 0 bases and J lost 6, with 6 bases in between. This CDR3 region has 12 residues. From germline, CDR1 is SGHDT and CDR2 YYEEEE. CDR3 nucleotides: TGTGCCAGCAGCTTGGATGGAGCTGAAGCTTTCTTT. Translated: CASSLDGAEAFF.

The V call is TRBV4-1, the J call TRBJ2-1, with D perhaps being TRBD1 or TRBD2 (5 bases each). The CDR3 loop spans 16 amino acids. V lost 2 bases and J 6 bases, leaving 17 bases between the germline ends. The germline V gene has CDR1 MGHRA and CDR2 YSYEKL. Here the CDR3 reads CASSQTGTPPGNEQFF. CDR3 DNA sequence: TGCGCCAGCAGCCAAACCGGGACCCCCCCGGGCAATGAGCAGTTCTTC.

This clone was recorded a few times. The genes are TRBV19 and TRBJ1-1; D is unresolved. This CDR3 region has 14 residues. The germline V and J ends were trimmed by 6 bases and 1 base, with 12 bases remaining between them. Germline CDR1 reads LNHDA; CDR2 reads SQIVND (reference sequence). The CDR3 bases are TGTGCCAGTAGCTCCGCGGGGTCGAACACTGAAGCTTTCTTT. This sequence encodes CASSSAGSNTEAFF.

The chain links TRBV10-3 to TRBJ1-3; perhaps TRBD1 as D (5 bases). The CDR3 sequence is 15 residues long. The V gene's germline CDR1 is ENHRY and CDR2 SYGVKD. The V end was cut by 2 bases, the J end by 2 bases, with 10 bases between. The CDR3 DNA sequence: TGTGCCATCAGTGAGGAGGGGTTACCTGGAAACACCATATATTTT. Encoded protein: CAISEEGLPGNTIYF.

This clone was seen once. The chain has TRBV28 and TRBJ1-5; the D is unclear. Trimming cost V 3 bases and J 7 bases, with 7 bases left between them. The V gene's germline CDR1 is MDHEN and CDR2 SYDVKM. There are 12 residues in the CDR3. The CDR3 protein is CASSLVEQPQHF. CDR3 nucleotides: TGTGCCAGCAGTTTGGTCGAGCAGCCCCAGCATTTT.